What follows is one TCR beta chain and its context. No antigen is known for it. Germline CDR1 reads MNHNY; CDR2 reads SVGAGI (reference sequence). The CDR3 loop spans 15 amino acids. V lost 0 bases and J 7 bases, leaving 15 bases between the germline ends. The source of the sample is a study of T cells in Graves' hyperthyroidism and ophthalmopathy. Overall study findings and caveats: Most clonotypes expanded in the thyroid (above 0.001) were also present in blood. A model of 13 V-J features distinguished ophthalmopathy from stable hyperthyroidism.

TCR beta CDR3 sequences were amplified from RNA transcripts. The HTBI primer set drove a first-round RT-PCR of the TCR CDR3. TCRdb reprocessed the multiplex PCR reads with MiXCR, giving one entry per CDR3 protein. The repertoire holds hundreds of thousands of distinct CDR3 sequences, with 45% as singletons. V usage is TRBV6-6 and J usage is TRBJ1-2; no definite D call. The receptor was derived from an adult man with Graves' disease, either hyperthyroidism or ophthalmopathy (not recorded which). The specimen was peripheral blood or thyroid tissue (not recorded which). CDR3 sequence: CASSYSWGEGGGYTF. CDR3 nucleotide sequence: TGTGCCAGCAGTTACTCATGGGGAGAGGGAGGTGGCTACACCTTC.